The present entry profiles one T cell receptor beta chain with its context. The data were obtained in a study of blood T cell repertoires in COVID-19. The CDR3 totals 15 residues. Trimming took 7 bases from V and 9 from J; bases not matched to a gene: 11. Germline V gene data show CDR1 as MNHEY and CDR2 as SMNVEV (reference sequence). Profiled with immunoSEQ multiplex PCR; TCRdb holds only in-frame clones, not every one. The repertoire holds 350,000 or so clones, with around 90% as singletons. The sequenced material came from peripheral blood. The source is a man between 18 and 29 years old with active or convalescent COVID-19. The J gene is TRBJ1-6, the V gene TRBV27; 8 bases are a match to TRBD1. This CDR3 reads CASTTPGTGGSPLHF. The DNA for the CDR3 is TGTGCCAGCACCACTCCCGGGACAGGAGGTTCACCCCTCCACTTT.